Below are 20 T cell receptor beta chains sequenced from a single sample in a study of blood T cell repertoires in COVID-19. TCRdb's table, derived via immunoSEQ multiplex PCR, lists solely in-frame clones and lacks some. The data show about 370,000 clones, 80% to 90% seen once. The sequencing sample was made of PBMCs or T cells enriched from blood (not recorded which). The receptor source for this set is a man younger than 35 who had recovered from COVID-19.

The chain recombines TRBV28 with TRBJ2-1; no clear D. Trimming took 7 bases from V and 0 from J, leaving 13 bases between them. CDR1 is MDHEN, CDR2 SYDVKM, per germline. The CDR3 runs 15 residues. DNA of the CDR3: TGTGCCAGCAAACGACCCCGGAGCTCCTACAATGAGCAGTTCTTC. Residues: CASKRPRSSYNEQFF.

The genes are TRBV6-4 and TRBJ1-5, with 7 bases that match TRBD1. Germline V gene lookup returns CDR1 MRHNA and CDR2 SNTAGT. The CDR3 spans 16 residues. V trimming: 6 bases; J trimming: 5 bases; junction bases outside the gene matches: 13. The CDR3 DNA follows: TGTGCCAGCAGCGTCCTACCCCAGGGGGGAGATCAGCCCCAGCATTTT. Residues: CASSVLPQGGDQPQHF.

V gene TRBV7-9 combines with J gene TRBJ2-1; 9 bases map to TRBD1. Germline values: CDR1 SEHNR, CDR2 FQNEAQ (reference sequence). This CDR3 spans 17 amino acids. Germline trimming cut 4 bases from V and 7 bases from J; bases unmatched to any gene: 14. The CDR3 DNA reads TGTGCCAGCAGCTCCATGACCCCGGGACAGGGCTTTAATGAGCAGTTCTTC. It yields the protein CASSSMTPGQGFNEQFF.

This chain connects TRBV20-1 to TRBJ1-1; weak D call: TRBD1 (6 bases). This CDR3 is built from 14 residues. Germline loops: CDR1 DFQATT, CDR2 SNEGSKA (reference sequence). Deletions cut 3 bases from V and 5 bases from J, with 16 bases between. CDR3 loop: CSASRQGSRTEAFF. The CDR3 DNA reads TGCAGTGCTAGTCGGCAGGGGAGTCGGACTGAAGCTTTCTTT.

V gene TRBV3-1 (or the pseudogene TRBV3-2) combines with J gene TRBJ2-3; TRBD2 agrees at 11 bases. Trimming at V came to 8 bases and at J to 5 bases, leaving 6 bases not matched to a gene. Germline V gives CDR1 LGHDT, CDR2 YNNKEL (reference sequence). The CDR3 contains 14 residues. The DNA for the CDR3 is TGTGCCAGCCGAGGGACTAGCGGTGAAGATACGCAGTATTTT. Translation gives CASRGTSGEDTQYF.

J is TRBJ2-7 and V is TRBV4-1, with TRBD1 matching 8 bases. J was trimmed by 5 bases and V by 0 bases; bases with no gene match: 6. CDR3 length: 15 amino acids. Germline CDR1 reads MGHRA; CDR2 reads YSYEKL. CDR3 coding DNA: TGCGCCAGCAGCCAAGAGGGGACAGGACCTGACGAGCAGTACTTC. Translation gives CASSQEGTGPDEQYF.

The chain carries TRBV5-1 and TRBJ2-5; D is possibly TRBD2 (6 bases). The CDR3 totals 15 residues. In germline, CDR1 is SGHRS, CDR2 YFSETQ. V was shortened by 3 bases and J by 3 bases, with 15 bases between the two germline ends. The CDR3 protein is CASSSTGTLKETQYF. DNA for the CDR3: TGCGCCAGCAGCTCTACCGGGACTTTGAAAGAGACCCAGTACTTC.

The rearrangement links TRBV2 to TRBJ2-1; 13 positions agree with TRBD2. After removal of 4 bases from V and 5 bases from J, the junction contained 5 bases not matched to a gene. In germline, CDR1 is SNHLY, CDR2 FYNNEI. CDR3 size: 16 residues. CDR3 in amino acids: CASSGKTSGGDNEQFF. The CDR3 DNA sequence: TGTGCCAGCAGTGGAAAAACTAGCGGGGGGGACAATGAGCAGTTCTTC.

The rearrangement joins TRBV3-1 (or the pseudogene TRBV3-2) to TRBJ1-6, with D perhaps matching TRBD1 (5 bases). CDR3 length: 13 amino acids. The V end lost 1 base, the J end lost 8 bases, and 6 bases lay between the germline ends. Looked up from germline, CDR1 is LGHDT and CDR2 is YNNKEL (reference sequence). The chain's CDR3 is CASSQARDSPLHF. CDR3 DNA: TGTGCCAGCAGCCAAGCCAGGGATTCACCCCTCCACTTT.

This clone has just one count. The chain uses TRBV9 and TRBJ2-1, with 10 bases identical to TRBD1. Germline V gene lookup returns CDR1 SGDLS and CDR2 YYNGEE. The CDR3 covers 17 residues. V lost 0 bases, J lost 2 bases, and 5 bases stayed unmatched. CDR3 in amino acids: CASSVGPGTGAYNEQFF. In DNA form, the CDR3 reads TGTGCCAGCAGCGTAGGGCCCGGGACAGGGGCCTACAATGAGCAGTTCTTC.

This clone came up once. The chain employs TRBV12-3 or TRBV12-4 and TRBJ2-5; a possible D gene is TRBD2 (6 bases). This CDR3 contains 13 residues. V lost 5 bases and J lost 1, with 8 bases in between. CDR3 sequence (DNA): TGTGCCAGCAGTCTGGGGGGCCAAGAGACCCAGTACTTC. This gives the protein CASSLGGQETQYF.

The rearrangement joins TRBV19 to TRBJ1-1; TRBD1 matches at 7 bases. This CDR3 is 13 amino acids long. The V and J ends lost 8 bases and 1 base, in that order; junction bases with no gene match: 4. Germline V CDR1 and CDR2: LNHDA, SQIVND (reference sequence). Here the CDR3 DNA reads TGTGCCAGTTTTGGGGACAGGAACACTGAAGCTTTCTTT. Protein sequence: CASFGDRNTEAFF.

This chain connects TRBV6-2 or TRBV6-3 to TRBJ2-2, with TRBD2 identical over 9 bases. V was clipped by 6 bases and J by 7 bases; unmatched bases: 9. Germline V lookup: CDR1 MNHEY, CDR2 SVGEGT. The CDR3 runs to 15 residues. For the CDR3, the DNA is TGTGCCAGCAGCCGCGGGACTAGCCCCGGCGGGGAGCTGTTTTTT. Translation gives CASSRGTSPGGELFF.

The chain has TRBV5-1 and TRBJ1-3; D ambiguous. Trimming pared 0 bases from V and 0 bases from J, leaving 10 bases between. The germline gives CDR1 SGHRS, CDR2 YFSETQ. The CDR3 length is 16 residues. In DNA form, the CDR3 reads TGCGCCAGCAGCTTGGTTCCCAGAAACTCTGGAAACACCATATATTTT. This encodes CASSLVPRNSGNTIYF.

The chain couples TRBV11-2 to TRBJ1-5; D gene ambiguous. Germline CDR1 is SGHAT and CDR2 is FQNNGV. Deletions cut 3 bases from V and 1 base from J, with 13 bases between. The CDR3 contains 16 residues. The CDR3 reads CASSLDGPQSNQPQHF. In DNA form, the CDR3 reads TGTGCCAGCAGCTTGGATGGGCCGCAAAGCAATCAGCCCCAGCATTTT.

The CDR3 coding sequence is TGCAGCGTCGCCAAACTACAGGGCTACGAGCAGTACTTC. Amino acid sequence: CSVAKLQGYEQYF. The rearrangement links TRBV29-1 to TRBJ2-7, with D possibly TRBD1 on 6 matching bases. Germline V lookup: CDR1 SQVTM, CDR2 ANQGSEA. The V gene lost 6 bases and the J gene lost 3 bases, with 15 bases spanning the gap. The CDR3 length is 13 residues.

The chain links TRBV28 to TRBJ2-3, with 14 bases aligning to TRBD2. With 6 bases clipped from V and 4 bases from J, the junction kept 15 bases outside the gene matches. Germline V gene sequence: CDR1 MDHEN, CDR2 SYDVKM. This CDR3 comprises 19 residues. The CDR3 DNA reads as TGTGCCAGCAGCCCGGGACTAGCGGGAGCGACGAGGAGGTCAGATACGCAGTATTTT. This gives the protein CASSPGLAGATRRSDTQYF.

This sequence joins TRBV28 and TRBJ1-3; D unclear. The germline V gene has CDR1 MDHEN and CDR2 SYDVKM. There are 12 residues in the CDR3. Trimming shortened V by 3 bases and J by 4 bases, and 4 bases separated the two germline ends. This chain's CDR3 is CASSFQGNTIYF. Here the CDR3 DNA reads TGTGCCAGCAGTTTTCAGGGAAACACCATATATTTT.

This clone came up once. The chain employs TRBV2 and TRBJ1-1; 10 bases match TRBD1. The J segment lost 5 bases and the V segment lost 8 bases, leaving 11 bases of the junction unmatched. Per the germline V gene, CDR1 is SNHLY and CDR2 is FYNNEI. The CDR3 has 15 amino acids. The CDR3 DNA follows: TGTGCCAGCCTTTCGACAGGGGGCGGGGGGACTGAAGCTTTCTTT. This gives the protein CASLSTGGGGTEAFF.

V and J are TRBV18 and TRBJ2-7, with D possibly being TRBD2 (6 bases). Trimming shortened V by 2 bases and J by 2 bases, and 22 bases separated the two germline ends. The germline CDR1 and CDR2 sequences are KGHSH and LQKENI. The CDR3 extends over 18 amino acids. The CDR3 region is CASSPSSLGAGSPYEQYF. Here the CDR3 DNA reads TGTGCCAGCTCACCAAGTTCCCTGGGTGCCGGGAGCCCCTACGAGCAGTACTTC.